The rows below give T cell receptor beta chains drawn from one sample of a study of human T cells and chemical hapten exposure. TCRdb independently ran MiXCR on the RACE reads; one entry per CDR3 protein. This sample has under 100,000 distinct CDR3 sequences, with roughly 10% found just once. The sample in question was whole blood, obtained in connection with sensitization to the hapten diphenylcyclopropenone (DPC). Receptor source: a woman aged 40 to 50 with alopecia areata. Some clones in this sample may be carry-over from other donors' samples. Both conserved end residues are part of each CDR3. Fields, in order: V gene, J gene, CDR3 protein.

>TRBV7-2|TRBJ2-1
CASSATGEQFF
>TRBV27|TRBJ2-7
CASSWRHNYEQYF
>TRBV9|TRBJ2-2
CASGGDRQSTGELFF
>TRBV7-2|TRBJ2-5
CASSRRDRGRKETQYF
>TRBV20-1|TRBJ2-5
CSALAGLQETQYF
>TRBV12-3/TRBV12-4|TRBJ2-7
CASSFGKEDQYF
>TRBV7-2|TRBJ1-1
CASSMLGSSNTEAFF
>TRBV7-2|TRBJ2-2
CASSPRSGAAGELFF
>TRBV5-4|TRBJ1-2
CASSTNRGQGYGYTF
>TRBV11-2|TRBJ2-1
CASSPGLAAYNEQFF
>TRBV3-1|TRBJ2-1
CASSQSRGAHEQFF